The 15 T cell receptor beta chains below were found in one sample sequenced in a study of T cell responses to AZD1222 COVID-19 vaccine. Libraries were prepared by immunoSEQ multiplex PCR; TCRdb keeps only in-frame clonotypes and omits some of them. The sample lists about 160,000 clones, 70% to 90% seen once, with 5.1% in the top ten. This specimen was peripheral blood, taken on day 0 of AZD1222 vaccination. The source is an adult in good health.

The V gene is TRBV6-2 or TRBV6-3, the J gene TRBJ1-4, with 8 bases identical to TRBD1. V gave up 5 bases and J gave up 8 bases; unmatched junction bases: 7. There are 14 residues in the CDR3. CDR1 is MNHEY, CDR2 SVGEGT, per germline. CDR3 sequence reads: CASSLTGEGEKLFF. CDR3 nucleotide sequence: TGTGCCAGCAGTCTGACAGGGGAAGGCGAAAAACTGTTTTTT.

This sequence joins TRBV2 and TRBJ2-7; 8 bases map to TRBD1. The CDR3 runs to 13 residues. The germline V gene encodes CDR1 SNHLY and CDR2 FYNNEI. The V gene end was trimmed by 6 bases and the J gene end by 5 bases; junction bases not matched to a gene: 6. For the CDR3, the DNA is TGTGCCAGCAGCTCCGACAGGGGCAACGAGCAGTACTTC. Its translation: CASSSDRGNEQYF.

The chain joins TRBV7-8 to TRBJ2-1; 9 bases fit TRBD2. The V gene's germline CDR1 is SGHVS and CDR2 FQNEAQ. The CDR3 is 20 residues long. With 5 bases clipped from V and 10 bases from J, the junction kept 27 bases outside the gene matches. The CDR3 here is CASSPRTAGKGGRALGEQFF. The CDR3 DNA follows: TGTGCCAGCAGCCCACGTACGGCAGGGAAGGGCGGGAGGGCCCTAGGGGAGCAGTTCTTC.

This clone showed up just once. This chain connects TRBV5-4 to TRBJ1-5; D uncertain. V lost 0 bases and J lost 7, with 8 bases in between. Germline V lookup: CDR1 SGHNT, CDR2 YYREEE (reference sequence). This CDR3 contains 13 residues. The CDR3 loop is CASSLGRKQPQHF. The CDR3 DNA reads TGTGCCAGCAGCTTGGGACGGAAACAGCCCCAGCATTTT.

This sequence joins TRBV2 and TRBJ1-2; a weak D match, TRBD1 (5 bases). Germline CDR1 reads SNHLY; CDR2 reads FYNNEI. Trimming shortened V by 11 bases and J by 1 base, and 14 bases separated the two germline ends. This CDR3 is 13 amino acids long. The CDR3 DNA is TGTGCCGGATTTATGGGGGTTAACTATGGCTACACCTTC. Translating it yields CAGFMGVNYGYTF.

This sequence joins TRBV19 and TRBJ1-2; 8 positions match TRBD1. Germline CDR1 LNHDA, CDR2 SQIVND (reference sequence). After removal of 5 bases from V and 7 bases from J, the junction contained 9 bases not matched to a gene. There are 14 residues in the CDR3. CDR3 bases: TGTGCCAGTAGTCCCTTGAGACAGGGGCTTGGCTACACCTTC. Its translation is CASSPLRQGLGYTF.

This chain joins TRBV5-1 and TRBJ2-3; a weak D match, TRBD2 (6 bases). V was cut by 2 bases and J by 4 bases, with 14 bases left in between. The germline CDR1 and CDR2 sequences are SGHRS and YFSETQ. The CDR3 totals 15 residues. The CDR3: CASSFGGSGADTQYF. The CDR3 DNA follows: TGCGCCAGCAGCTTCGGGGGATCTGGGGCAGATACGCAGTATTTT. Using reference TRBV5-1 and TRBJ2-3 for the parts outside the CDR3, the full variable domain is KAGVTQTPRYLIKTRGQQVTLSCSPISGHRSVSWYQQTPGQGLQFLFEYFSETQRNKGNFPGRFSGRQFSNSRSEMNVSTLELGDSALYLCASSFGGSGADTQYFGPGTRLTVL.

The chain combines TRBV6-2 or TRBV6-3 with TRBJ2-7; maybe TRBD1 (5 bases). V was clipped by 5 bases and J by 3 bases, with 11 bases between them. The CDR3 has 13 residues. Germline V gene data show CDR1 as MNHEY and CDR2 as SVGEGT. In DNA form, the CDR3 reads TGTGCCAGCAGTCGACAGAGCGTCTACGAGCAGTACTTC. Amino acids: CASSRQSVYEQYF.

This chain joins TRBV24-1 and TRBJ2-7; 8 nucleotides match TRBD1. Germline V lookup: CDR1 KGHDR, CDR2 SFDVKD. The CDR3 has 16 amino acids. With 5 bases clipped from V and 5 bases from J, the junction kept 13 bases outside the gene matches. In DNA, the CDR3 is TGTGCCACCAGTGGGCCTAGTGACAGGGGTTTAGACGAGCAGTACTTC. The encoded protein is CATSGPSDRGLDEQYF.

This clone was picked up a small number of times. The chain has TRBV15 and TRBJ1-1; D call uncertain. The CDR3 extends over 12 amino acids. V was pared by 9 bases and J by 1 base, with 9 bases between. The germline V gene has CDR1 LNHNV and CDR2 YYDKDF (reference sequence). The CDR3 protein is CATRSGNTEAFF. CDR3 nucleotide sequence: TGTGCCACTCGCTCGGGGAACACTGAAGCTTTCTTT. The full variable domain, in which reference TRBV15 and TRBJ1-1 provide the parts outside the CDR3, is DAMVIQNPRYQVTQFGKPVTLSCSQTLNHNVMYWYQQKSSQAPKLLFHYYDKDFNNEADTPDNFQSRRPNTSFCFLDIRSPGLGDTAMYLCATRSGNTEAFFGQGTRLTVV.

This rearrangement joins TRBV7-2 to TRBJ1-4; no firm D call. Germline lookup yields CDR1 SGHTA and CDR2 FQGNSA. The CDR3 contains 16 residues. V lost 1 base to trimming and J lost 8 bases, with 17 bases between them. CDR3 sequence reads: CASSLVPGSVDEKLFF. CDR3 bases: TGTGCCAGCAGCTTAGTGCCGGGCTCGGTGGACGAAAAACTGTTTTTT.

The rearrangement links TRBV19 to TRBJ1-2, with 10 bases identical to TRBD1. Germline trimming cut 6 bases from V and 4 bases from J; bases unmatched to any gene: 17. Per the germline V gene, CDR1 is LNHDA and CDR2 is SQIVND (reference sequence). CDR3 size: 18 residues. The CDR3 region is CASRGPGQGGAVPYGYTF. CDR3 nucleotide sequence: TGTGCCAGTAGGGGACCCGGACAGGGGGGAGCGGTTCCCTATGGCTACACCTTC.

The rearrangement uses TRBV5-1 and TRBJ2-3, with D unclear. V lost 1 base, J lost 2 bases, and 8 bases lay in between. The CDR3 loop spans 14 amino acids. From germline, CDR1 is SGHRS and CDR2 YFSETQ. The chain's CDR3 is CASSLYKSTDTQYF. CDR3 nucleotide sequence: TGCGCCAGCAGCTTGTACAAATCCACAGATACGCAGTATTTT.

The CDR3 DNA is TGTGCCAGCAGTGAACCAGGGGGGTTTTTTTCACCCCTCCACTTT. This translates into CASSEPGGFFSPLHF. J is TRBJ1-6 and V is TRBV6-1, with TRBD1 matching over 7 bases. CDR1 MNHNS and CDR2 SASEGT come from the germline V gene. The V gene end was trimmed by 2 bases and the J gene end by 9 bases; junction bases not matched to a gene: 7. The CDR3 loop spans 15 amino acids.

V gene TRBV7-2 combines with J gene TRBJ2-1; perhaps TRBD1 as D (6 bases). Germline CDR1 reads SGHTA; CDR2 reads FQGNSA. This CDR3 comprises 12 residues. Trimming removed 3 bases from V and 9 bases from J, with 9 bases in between. DNA for the CDR3: TGTGCCAGCAGCTTTTGGGGGCGTGAGCAGTTCTTC. Translating gives CASSFWGREQFF.